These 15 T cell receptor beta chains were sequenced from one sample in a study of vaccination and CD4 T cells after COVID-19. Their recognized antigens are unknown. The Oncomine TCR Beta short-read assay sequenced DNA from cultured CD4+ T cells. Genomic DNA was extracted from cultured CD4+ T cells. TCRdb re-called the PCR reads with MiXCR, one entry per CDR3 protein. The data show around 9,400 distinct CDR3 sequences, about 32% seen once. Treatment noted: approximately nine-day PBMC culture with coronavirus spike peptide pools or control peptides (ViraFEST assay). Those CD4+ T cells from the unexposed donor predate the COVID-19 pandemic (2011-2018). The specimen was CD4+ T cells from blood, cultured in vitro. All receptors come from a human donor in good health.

CDR3 region: CATNMTGPPYYGYTF. CDR3 coding DNA: TGTGCCACCAATATGACAGGTCCCCCTTACTATGGCTACACCTTC. The chain is built from TRBV24-1 and TRBJ1-2, with D perhaps matching TRBD1 (6 bases). CDR1 is KGHDR, CDR2 SFDVKD, per germline. The V end was cut by 8 bases, the J end by 3 bases, with 18 bases between. This CDR3 contains 15 residues.

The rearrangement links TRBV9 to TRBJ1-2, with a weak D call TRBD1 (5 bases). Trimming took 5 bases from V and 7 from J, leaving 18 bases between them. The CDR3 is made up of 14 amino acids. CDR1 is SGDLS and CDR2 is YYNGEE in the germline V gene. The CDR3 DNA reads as TGTGCCAGCAGTGTACAGGAGTCGGGTTTTGGCTACACCTTC. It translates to CASSVQESGFGYTF.

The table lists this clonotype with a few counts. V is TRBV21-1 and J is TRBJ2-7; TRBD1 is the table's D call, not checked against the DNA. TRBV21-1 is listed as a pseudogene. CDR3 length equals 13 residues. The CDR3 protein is CASSTPVENEQYF. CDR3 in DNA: TGTGCCAGCAGCACTCCTGTGGAGAACGAGCAGTACTTC.

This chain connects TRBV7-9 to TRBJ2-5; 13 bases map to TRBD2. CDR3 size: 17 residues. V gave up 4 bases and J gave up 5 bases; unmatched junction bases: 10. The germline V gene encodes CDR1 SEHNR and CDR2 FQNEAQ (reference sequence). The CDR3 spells CASSSYQLAGGPETQYF. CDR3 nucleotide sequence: TGTGCCAGCAGCTCATACCAACTAGCGGGAGGGCCTGAGACCCAGTACTTC.

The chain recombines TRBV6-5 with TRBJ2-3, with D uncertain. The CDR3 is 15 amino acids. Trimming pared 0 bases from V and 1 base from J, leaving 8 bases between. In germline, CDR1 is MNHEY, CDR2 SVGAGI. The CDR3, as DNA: TGTGCCAGCAGTTACTCGGGCTCGCGCACAGATACGCAGTATTTT. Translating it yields CASSYSGSRTDTQYF.

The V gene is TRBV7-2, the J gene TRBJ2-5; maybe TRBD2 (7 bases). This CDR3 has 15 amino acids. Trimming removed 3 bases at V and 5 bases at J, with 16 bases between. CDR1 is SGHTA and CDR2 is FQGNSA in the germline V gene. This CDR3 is CASSLSGGGGETQYF. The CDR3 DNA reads TGTGCCAGCAGCTTGTCTGGGGGAGGGGGGGAGACCCAGTACTTC.

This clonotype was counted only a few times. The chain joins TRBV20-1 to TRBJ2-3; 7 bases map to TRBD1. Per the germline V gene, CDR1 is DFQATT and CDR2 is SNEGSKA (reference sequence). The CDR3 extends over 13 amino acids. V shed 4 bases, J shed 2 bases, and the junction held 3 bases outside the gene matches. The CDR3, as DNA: TGCAGTGCTAAAGACAGGGACACAGATACGCAGTATTTT. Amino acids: CSAKDRDTDTQYF.

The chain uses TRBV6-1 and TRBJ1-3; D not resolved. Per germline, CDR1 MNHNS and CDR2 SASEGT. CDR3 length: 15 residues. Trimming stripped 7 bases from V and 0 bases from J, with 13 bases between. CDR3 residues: CASTPDAVSGNTIYF. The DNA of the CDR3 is TGTGCCAGCACCCCGGACGCCGTCTCTGGAAACACCATATATTTT.

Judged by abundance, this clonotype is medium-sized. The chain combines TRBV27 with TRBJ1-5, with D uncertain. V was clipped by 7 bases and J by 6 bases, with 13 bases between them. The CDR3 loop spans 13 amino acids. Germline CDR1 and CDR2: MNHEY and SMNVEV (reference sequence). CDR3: CASTGFIGQPQHF. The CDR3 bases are TGTGCCAGCACGGGGTTCATCGGTCAGCCCCAGCATTTT.

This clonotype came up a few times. The CDR3 is CASSGGGTSGQETQYF. CDR3 sequence (DNA): TGTGCCAGCAGCGGCGGGGGGACTAGCGGCCAAGAGACCCAGTACTTC. The chain combines TRBV7-6 with TRBJ2-5; TRBD2 matches at 11 bases. V dropped 5 bases and J dropped 1; count of bases not matched to a gene: 6. Germline V gene data show CDR1 as SGHVS and CDR2 as FNYEAQ. The CDR3 runs to 16 residues.

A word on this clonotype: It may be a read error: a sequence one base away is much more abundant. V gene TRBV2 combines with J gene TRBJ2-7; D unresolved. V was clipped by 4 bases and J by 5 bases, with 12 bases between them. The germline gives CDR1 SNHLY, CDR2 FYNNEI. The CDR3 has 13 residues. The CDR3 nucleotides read TGTGCCAGCAGTGCCTGGGCGGACCACGAGCAGTACTTC. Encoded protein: CASSAWADHEQYF.

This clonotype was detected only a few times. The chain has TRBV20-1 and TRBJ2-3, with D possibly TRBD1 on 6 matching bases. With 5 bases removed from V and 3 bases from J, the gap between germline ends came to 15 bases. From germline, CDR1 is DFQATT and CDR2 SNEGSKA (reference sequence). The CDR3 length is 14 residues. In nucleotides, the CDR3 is TGCAGTGCTGATGGGGACATCAAAACAGATACGCAGTATTTT. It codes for CSADGDIKTDTQYF.

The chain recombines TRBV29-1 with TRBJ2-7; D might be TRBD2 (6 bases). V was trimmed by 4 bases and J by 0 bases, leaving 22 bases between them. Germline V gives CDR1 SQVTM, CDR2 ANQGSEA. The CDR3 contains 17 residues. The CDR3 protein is CSVGPSTSHADSYEQYF. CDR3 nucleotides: TGCAGCGTTGGCCCCTCAACTAGCCACGCGGACTCCTACGAGCAGTACTTC.

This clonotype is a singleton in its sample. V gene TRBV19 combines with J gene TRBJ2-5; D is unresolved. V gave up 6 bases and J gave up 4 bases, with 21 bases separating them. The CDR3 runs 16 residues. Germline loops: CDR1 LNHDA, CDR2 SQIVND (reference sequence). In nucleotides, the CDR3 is TGTGCCAGTAGGCCCAGATCCCCGGCAGCAAGAGAGACCCAGTACTTC. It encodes CASRPRSPAARETQYF.

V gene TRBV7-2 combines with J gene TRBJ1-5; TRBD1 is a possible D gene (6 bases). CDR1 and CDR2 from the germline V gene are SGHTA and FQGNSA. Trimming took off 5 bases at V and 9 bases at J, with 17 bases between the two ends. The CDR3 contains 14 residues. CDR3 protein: CASSPTQGLGPQHF. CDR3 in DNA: TGTGCCAGCAGCCCCACACAGGGATTGGGGCCCCAGCATTTT.